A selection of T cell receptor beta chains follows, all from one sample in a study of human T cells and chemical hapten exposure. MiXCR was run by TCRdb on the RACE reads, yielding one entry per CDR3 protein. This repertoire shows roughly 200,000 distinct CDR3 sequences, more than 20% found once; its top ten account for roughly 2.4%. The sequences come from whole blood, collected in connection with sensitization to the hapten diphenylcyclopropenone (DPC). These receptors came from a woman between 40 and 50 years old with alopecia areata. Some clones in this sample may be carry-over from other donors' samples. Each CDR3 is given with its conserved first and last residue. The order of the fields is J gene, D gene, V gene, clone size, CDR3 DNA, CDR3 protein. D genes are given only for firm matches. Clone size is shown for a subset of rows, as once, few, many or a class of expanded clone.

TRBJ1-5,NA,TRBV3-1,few,TGTGCCAGCAGCCTGGGACCGAGCAATCAGCCCCAGCATTTT,CASSLGPSNQPQHF
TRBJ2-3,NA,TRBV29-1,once,TGCAGCGTTGAAAAGCAGGGGAGGACAGATACGCAGTATTTT,CSVEKQGRTDTQYF
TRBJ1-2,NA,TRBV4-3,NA,TGCGCCAGCAGCCCATCCGCGGGGGGGGCCTATGGCTACACCTTC,CASSPSAGGAYGYTF
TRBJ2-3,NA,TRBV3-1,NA,TGTGCCAGCAGCCAAAGGGGGTATACGACAGATACGCAGTATTTT,CASSQRGYTTDTQYF
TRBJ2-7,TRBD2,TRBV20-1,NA,TGCAGTGCTAGACCTAGCGGGAGTGGTCTCGAGCAGTACTTC,CSARPSGSGLEQYF
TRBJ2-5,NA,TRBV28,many,TGTGCCAGCAGCTCAGGGGTAGAGACCCAGTACTTC,CASSSGVETQYF
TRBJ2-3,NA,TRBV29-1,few,TGCAGCGTTGAAACAACTCTAGGGGATACGCAGTATTTT,CSVETTLGDTQYF
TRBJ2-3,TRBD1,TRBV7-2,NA,TGTGCCAGCAGCCGGCTCGGGACAGGAGATACGCAGTATTTT,CASSRLGTGDTQYF
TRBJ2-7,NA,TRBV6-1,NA,TGTGCCAGCAGATTCAGACAGGACGTTTACGAGCAGTACTTC,CASRFRQDVYEQYF
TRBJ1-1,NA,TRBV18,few,TGTGCCAGCTCACGGGACCACACTGAAGCTTTCTTT,CASSRDHTEAFF
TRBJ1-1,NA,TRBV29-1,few,TGCAGCGTTGATGTTGGGAACACTGAAGCTTTCTTT,CSVDVGNTEAFF
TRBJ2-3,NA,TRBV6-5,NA,TGTGCCAGCAGGACTACCCTCACCACAGATACGCAGTATTTT,CASRTTLTTDTQYF
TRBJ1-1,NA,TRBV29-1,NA,TGCAGCGTGTTGGGATGGAGCACTGAAGCTTTCTTT,CSVLGWSTEAFF
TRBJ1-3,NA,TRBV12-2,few,TGTGCAAGTCGCTTAGCCAAGGACGGAAGCTCTGGAAACACCATATATTTT,CASRLAKDGSSGNTIYF
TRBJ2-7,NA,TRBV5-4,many,TGTGCCAGCAGCACCGGGCCGGGGGAGCAGTACTTC,CASSTGPGEQYF
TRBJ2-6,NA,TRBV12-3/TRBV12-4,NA,TGTGCCAGCAGTTTAGGGCCGCCTCGCTCTGGGGCCAACGTCCTGACTTTC,CASSLGPPRSGANVLTF
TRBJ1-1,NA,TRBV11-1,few,TGTGCCAGCAGCTTGGAGGTCGCGGGCACTGAAGCTTTCTTT,CASSLEVAGTEAFF
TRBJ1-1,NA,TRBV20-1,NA,TGCAGTGCTAGCACGGGAACGGTCACTGAAGCTTTCTTT,CSASTGTVTEAFF
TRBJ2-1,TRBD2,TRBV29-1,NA,TGCAGCGCCCCTGCTGGACTAGCGGGATCTGATGAGCAGTTCTTC,CSAPAGLAGSDEQFF
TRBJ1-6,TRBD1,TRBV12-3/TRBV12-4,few,TGTGCCAGCAGGCGAGGGGGCCATTCACCCCTCCACTTT,CASRRGGHSPLHF
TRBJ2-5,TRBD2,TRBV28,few,TGTGCCAGCAATCCCGGGGGGGCGACACAAGAGACCCAGTACTTC,CASNPGGATQETQYF
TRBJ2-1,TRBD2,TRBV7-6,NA,TGTGCCAGCAGCTTAGCCCCGGCTAGCGGGAGGGCCCATGAGCAGTTCTTC,CASSLAPASGRAHEQFF
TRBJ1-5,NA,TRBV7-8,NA,TGTGCCAGCAGCGCGATCGGACAGTATAATCAGCCCCAGCATTTT,CASSAIGQYNQPQHF
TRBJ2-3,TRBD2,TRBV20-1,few,TGCAGTGCCGAGCCGGCTAGCGGGAGTAGTGCGGATAGCACAGATACGCAGTATTTT,CSAEPASGSSADSTDTQYF
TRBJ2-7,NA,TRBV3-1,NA,TGTGCCAGCAGCTCCTTTATCTCCTACGAGCAGTACTTC,CASSSFISYEQYF
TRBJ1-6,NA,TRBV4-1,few,TGCGCCAGCAGCCAGACGGACCTTACGAGATCACCCCTCCACTTT,CASSQTDLTRSPLHF
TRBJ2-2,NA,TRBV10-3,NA,TGTGCCATCAGCGCCCTTATCGGGCCGAACACCGGGGAGCTGTTTTTT,CAISALIGPNTGELFF
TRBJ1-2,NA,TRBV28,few,TGTGCCAGCAGTTTGGGGGGCGCCGGTGACTATGGCTACACCTTC,CASSLGGAGDYGYTF
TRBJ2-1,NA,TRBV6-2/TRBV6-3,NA,TGTGCCAGCAGTTGGCAGGCCCACAATGAGCAGTTCTTC,CASSWQAHNEQFF